This is a list of T cell receptor beta chains from one sample in a study of cytomegalovirus exposure and HLA in healthy donors. The method was immunoSEQ multiplex PCR; TCRdb's version includes in-frame clones alone and lacks a portion of them. The sample has about 90,000 clones, less than 85% seen once. Source material: PBMCs. These receptors originate from a man aged 18 to 30 in good health and CMV-seronegative. Each CDR3 is given with its conserved first and last residue. The D gene is left open where the match is weak. Only some rows state a clone size, as once, few, many or a class for expanded clones.

>once|-|TRBJ2-7|TRBV11-2
TGTGCCAGCAGCTCCACTAGTTTAGAGTACGAGCAGTACTTC
CASSSTSLEYEQYF
>-|TRBD2|TRBJ2-1|TRBV6-5
TGTGCCAGCAGTCCGCCGGCGGGGGGGGATGAGCAGTTCTTC
CASSPPAGGDEQFF
>few|TRBD1|TRBJ2-1|TRBV5-1
TGCGCCAGCAGCTTAGGACAGGGTATGGATGAGCAGTTCTTC
CASSLGQGMDEQFF
>-|-|TRBJ2-7|TRBV27
TGTGCCAGCAGTTTTTTCCAGGGACACTACGAGCAGTACTTC
CASSFFQGHYEQYF
>-|TRBD2|TRBJ2-1|TRBV25-1
TGTGCCAGCAGTGAGGCTAGCGGGAGGGCCTACAATGAGCAGTTCTTC
CASSEASGRAYNEQFF
>-|-|TRBJ1-5|TRBV19
TGTGCCAGTAGCCGCGCAGGGGAAGAAGCCCAGCATTTT
CASSRAGEEAQHF
>medium-sized|-|TRBJ2-3|TRBV6-1
TGTGCCAGCAGTGAAGGGAGGGACACAGATACGCAGTATTTT
CASSEGRDTDTQYF
>-|TRBD1|TRBJ2-7|TRBV7-2
TGTGCCAGCAGGCGACAGGGGGCGGCCGAGCAGTACTTC
CASRRQGAAEQYF
>-|-|TRBJ1-3|TRBV5-4
TGTGCCAGCAGCCCAGACAGAAACACCATATATTTT
CASSPDRNTIYF
>-|-|TRBJ2-3|TRBV7-9
TGTGCCAGCAGCTCCAATCAGTATTTT
CASSSNQYF
>-|TRBD2|TRBJ2-5|TRBV19
TGTGCCAGTAGAACTTCGGCGGGAGGGCGGGAGACCCAGTACTTC
CASRTSAGGRETQYF
>-|-|TRBJ2-3|TRBV7-9
TGTGCCAGCAGCCCCGCGGGGTTCACAGATACGCAGTATTTT
CASSPAGFTDTQYF
>-|-|TRBJ2-7|TRBV5-1
TGCGCCAGCAGCTTGGTGTTTGGACAGATTTACGAGCAGTACTTC
CASSLVFGQIYEQYF
>-|-|TRBJ1-1|TRBV6-1
TGTGCCAGCAGTGAAGCGCGAGGGAAGGGCACTGAAGCTTTCTTT
CASSEARGKGTEAFF
>-|TRBD2|TRBJ2-2|TRBV6-5
TGTGCCAGCAGTTACTCGCTAGCGGGAGGCACCGGGGAGCTGTTTTTT
CASSYSLAGGTGELFF
>-|TRBD2|TRBJ2-1|TRBV7-2
TGTGCCAGCAGCTCTAGCGGGAGCGGGGCAGGTGAGCAGTTCTTC
CASSSSGSGAGEQFF
>-|TRBD2|TRBJ2-7|TRBV4-3
TGCGCCAGCAGCCGGGGACTAGCGGATTACGAGCAGTACTTC
CASSRGLADYEQYF
>-|TRBD1|TRBJ1-2|TRBV18
TGTGCCAGCTCACAGGACAGGGGGCAAGTCTATGGCTACACCTTC
CASSQDRGQVYGYTF